This entry is about one TCR beta chain. This entry comes from a study of blood T cells in healthy people across ages. With a J-beta primer mix and a sample-barcoded 5' primer, a second PCR ran about 6 to 11 cycles. Via MiXCR, TCRdb re-called the 5' RACE reads, giving one row per CDR3 protein. The table records hundreds of thousands of distinct CDR3 sequences, around 24% of them present only once. The CDR3 length is 14 residues. V was trimmed by 2 bases and J by 2 bases, leaving 11 bases between them. Germline loops: CDR1 SGHKS, CDR2 YYEKEE (reference sequence). Separately, the same data were catalogued under a study of T cells of mothers and their children.

This clonotype originated in a boy younger than 18 in good health. The J gene is TRBJ2-7, the V gene TRBV5-5; D gene uncertain. The sequencing input was blood. CDR3 residues: CASSFRHLTYEQYF. For the CDR3, the DNA is TGTGCCAGCAGCTTCCGGCATCTCACCTACGAGCAGTACTTC.